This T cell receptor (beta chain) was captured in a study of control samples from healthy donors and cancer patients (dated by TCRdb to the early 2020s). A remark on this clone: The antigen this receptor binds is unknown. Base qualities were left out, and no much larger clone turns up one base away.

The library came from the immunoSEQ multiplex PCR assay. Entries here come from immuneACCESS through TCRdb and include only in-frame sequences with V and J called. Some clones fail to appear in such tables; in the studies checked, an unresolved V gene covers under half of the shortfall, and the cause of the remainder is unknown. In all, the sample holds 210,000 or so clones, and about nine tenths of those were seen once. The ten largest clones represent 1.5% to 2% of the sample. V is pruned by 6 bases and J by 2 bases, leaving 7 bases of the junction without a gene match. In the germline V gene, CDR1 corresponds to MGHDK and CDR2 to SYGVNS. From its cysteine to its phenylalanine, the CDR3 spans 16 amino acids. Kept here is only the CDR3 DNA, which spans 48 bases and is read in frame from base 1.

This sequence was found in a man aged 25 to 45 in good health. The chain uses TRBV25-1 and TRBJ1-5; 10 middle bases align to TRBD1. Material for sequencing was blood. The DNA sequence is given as TGTGCCAGCAGCCAAGGACAGGGGGGAGGCAATCAGCCCCAGCATTTT. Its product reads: CASSQGQGGGNQPQHF.